Listed below are T cell receptor beta chains from one sample, sequenced in a study of blood T cell repertoires in COVID-19. The method was immunoSEQ multiplex PCR; TCRdb's version includes in-frame clones alone and lacks a portion of them. The table shows tens of thousands of clones, with 88% occurring only once. Sequencing input: peripheral blood. These receptors originate from a human donor in a cohort sampled during active COVID-19. Both conserved end residues are part of each CDR3. Fields, in order: J gene, V gene, D gene, clone size, CDR3 DNA, CDR3 protein. The D gene is left open where the match is weak. Clone size, where shown, is once, few, many, or a class for clones that have expanded.

j_gene: TRBJ2-5; v_gene: TRBV6-5; d_gene: -; abundance: once; CDR3nt: TGTGCCAGCAGTTACCGTGGTCTAGCTGGCGGGACCCAGTACTTC; CDR3aa: CASSYRGLAGGTQYF
j_gene: TRBJ2-5; v_gene: TRBV3-1/TRBV3-2; d_gene: TRBD1; abundance: -; CDR3nt: TGTGCCAGCAGCCACGGACAGGGTGGGTGGGAGACCCAGTACTTC; CDR3aa: CASSHGQGGWETQYF
j_gene: TRBJ2-1; v_gene: TRBV29-1; d_gene: -; abundance: -; CDR3nt: TGCAGCGTTGAAAAGGCCCGGGGGAATGAGCAGTTCTTC; CDR3aa: CSVEKARGNEQFF
j_gene: TRBJ1-6; v_gene: TRBV20-1; d_gene: -; abundance: -; CDR3nt: TGCAGTGCTAGTTATGGGGAGCGCTCACCCCTCCACTTT; CDR3aa: CSASYGERSPLHF
j_gene: TRBJ2-5; v_gene: TRBV5-1; d_gene: TRBD2; abundance: -; CDR3nt: TGCGCCAGCAGCAGAGCCGGGACTAGCGGGGGGCCCCAAGAGACCCAGTACTTC; CDR3aa: CASSRAGTSGGPQETQYF
j_gene: TRBJ2-7; v_gene: TRBV27; d_gene: TRBD1; abundance: -; CDR3nt: TGTGCCAGCAGCTTCGACAGGGGGCGCGGGGAGCAGTACTTC; CDR3aa: CASSFDRGRGEQYF
j_gene: TRBJ1-5; v_gene: TRBV11-1; d_gene: TRBD1; abundance: -; CDR3nt: TGTGCCAGCAGCTGGGGACAGGGAAGCAATCAGCCCCAGCATTTT; CDR3aa: CASSWGQGSNQPQHF
j_gene: TRBJ2-2; v_gene: TRBV5-1; d_gene: -; abundance: -; CDR3nt: TGCGCCAGCAGCTTGGCCTCGGGGTTTGGGGAGCTGTTTTTT; CDR3aa: CASSLASGFGELFF
j_gene: TRBJ2-3; v_gene: TRBV19; d_gene: TRBD2; abundance: -; CDR3nt: TGTGCCAGTAGTAAGGGACTAGCGGGGGGGGAAGAGTATTTT; CDR3aa: CASSKGLAGGEEYF
j_gene: TRBJ2-6; v_gene: TRBV9; d_gene: TRBD1; abundance: -; CDR3nt: TGTGCCAGCAGCGTGGGGACAGGAGGATCTGGGGCCAACGTCCTGACTTTC; CDR3aa: CASSVGTGGSGANVLTF
j_gene: TRBJ1-2; v_gene: TRBV6-6; d_gene: -; abundance: -; CDR3nt: TGTGCCAGCAGAGAACAGGGTTATAACTATGGCTACACCTTC; CDR3aa: CASREQGYNYGYTF
j_gene: TRBJ1-6; v_gene: TRBV19; d_gene: -; abundance: -; CDR3nt: TGTGCCAGTAGTCCCATCAGGGGTTTCGGATCACCCCTCCACTTT; CDR3aa: CASSPIRGFGSPLHF
j_gene: TRBJ2-7; v_gene: TRBV4-2; d_gene: -; abundance: -; CDR3nt: TGTGCCAGCAGCCAAGAGCTGAATAGCGGTTCCTACGAGCAGTACTTC; CDR3aa: CASSQELNSGSYEQYF
j_gene: TRBJ1-2; v_gene: TRBV2; d_gene: TRBD1; abundance: -; CDR3nt: TGTGCCAGCAGTGGGGGACAGGGCCGTGGCTACACCTTC; CDR3aa: CASSGGQGRGYTF
j_gene: TRBJ1-6; v_gene: TRBV6-5; d_gene: -; abundance: -; CDR3nt: TGTGCCAGCGAGAACTCAAATAATTCACCCCTCCACTTT; CDR3aa: CASENSNNSPLHF
j_gene: TRBJ2-3; v_gene: TRBV2; d_gene: TRBD2; abundance: -; CDR3nt: TGTGCCAGCCCCCAGCGGGGGGGCACAGATACGCAGTATTTT; CDR3aa: CASPQRGGTDTQYF
j_gene: TRBJ2-7; v_gene: TRBV19; d_gene: TRBD1; abundance: -; CDR3nt: TGTGCCACCTTGGACAGGGAGGAGCAGTACTTC; CDR3aa: CATLDREEQYF
j_gene: TRBJ1-1; v_gene: TRBV7-6; d_gene: -; abundance: -; CDR3nt: TGTGCCAGCAGCTCCGACAGTAACACTGAAGCTTTCTTT; CDR3aa: CASSSDSNTEAFF
j_gene: TRBJ2-4; v_gene: TRBV9; d_gene: TRBD2; abundance: -; CDR3nt: TGTGCCAGCAGCTCTTCCCCGGGAGGGGACATTCAGTACTTC; CDR3aa: CASSSSPGGDIQYF
j_gene: TRBJ1-3; v_gene: TRBV9; d_gene: TRBD1; abundance: -; CDR3nt: TGTGCCAGCAGCGGGGGGCCGGGACAGGGGGCTGTTGGAAACACCATATATTTT; CDR3aa: CASSGGPGQGAVGNTIYF
j_gene: TRBJ2-5; v_gene: TRBV2; d_gene: TRBD1; abundance: -; CDR3nt: TGTGCCAGCAGTGAAGCTACGGGACAGGGTTTGCGGGAGACCCAGTACTTC; CDR3aa: CASSEATGQGLRETQYF
j_gene: TRBJ1-4; v_gene: TRBV2; d_gene: -; abundance: -; CDR3nt: TGTGCCAGCAGTGACTCTACTGCTAATGAAAAACTGTTTTTT; CDR3aa: CASSDSTANEKLFF
j_gene: TRBJ2-1; v_gene: TRBV9; d_gene: TRBD2; abundance: -; CDR3nt: TGTGCCAGCAGCGTGGCGGCTAGCGGGGGGGCATGGGATGAGCAGTTCTTC; CDR3aa: CASSVAASGGAWDEQFF
j_gene: TRBJ1-1; v_gene: TRBV20-1; d_gene: -; abundance: -; CDR3nt: TGCAGTGCCCGGACAGTTGAAGCTTTCTTT; CDR3aa: CSARTVEAFF
j_gene: TRBJ2-7; v_gene: TRBV5-1; d_gene: TRBD2; abundance: -; CDR3nt: TGCGCCAGCAGCCTTCCGGGGGGGGGCTACGAGCAGTACTTC; CDR3aa: CASSLPGGGYEQYF
j_gene: TRBJ1-6; v_gene: TRBV7-9; d_gene: TRBD1; abundance: -; CDR3nt: TGTGCCAGCAGCCCGGGACAGATAAATTCACCCCTCCACTTT; CDR3aa: CASSPGQINSPLHF
j_gene: TRBJ2-7; v_gene: TRBV12-3/TRBV12-4; d_gene: TRBD1; abundance: once; CDR3nt: TGTGCCAGCAGTTTTGGGACAGACTACGAGCAGTACTTC; CDR3aa: CASSFGTDYEQYF
j_gene: TRBJ2-3; v_gene: TRBV24-1; d_gene: -; abundance: -; CDR3nt: TGTGCCACCAGTGAGTCCGACAGAGCTAGCACAGATACGCAGTATTTT; CDR3aa: CATSESDRASTDTQYF
j_gene: TRBJ2-2; v_gene: TRBV2; d_gene: TRBD1; abundance: -; CDR3nt: TGTGCCAGCAGTGAAACAGGGGGTCTCACCGGGGAGCTGTTTTTT; CDR3aa: CASSETGGLTGELFF
j_gene: TRBJ2-3; v_gene: TRBV7-9; d_gene: TRBD2; abundance: -; CDR3nt: TGTGCCAGCAGCGGACTAGCGGGGGGGTTTACGCAGTATTTT; CDR3aa: CASSGLAGGFTQYF
j_gene: TRBJ1-4; v_gene: TRBV6-1; d_gene: -; abundance: -; CDR3nt: TGTGCCAGCAGTGAAGGGGCGACAGGTCGGATGGGTGAAAAACTGTTTTTT; CDR3aa: CASSEGATGRMGEKLFF
j_gene: TRBJ1-1; v_gene: TRBV6-6; d_gene: -; abundance: -; CDR3nt: TGTGCCAGCAATAGAATTTCACCGGGACAATACACTGAAGCTTTCTTT; CDR3aa: CASNRISPGQYTEAFF
j_gene: TRBJ1-6; v_gene: TRBV13; d_gene: TRBD1; abundance: -; CDR3nt: TGTGCCAGCAGCTTAGGCCAAGGGGGCTCACCCCTCCACTTT; CDR3aa: CASSLGQGGSPLHF
j_gene: TRBJ1-4; v_gene: TRBV9; d_gene: TRBD1; abundance: -; CDR3nt: TGTGCCAGCAGCGCCTACAGGGGAGTGGGTGAAAAACTGTTTTTT; CDR3aa: CASSAYRGVGEKLFF
j_gene: TRBJ2-7; v_gene: TRBV19; d_gene: TRBD1; abundance: -; CDR3nt: TGTGCCAGTAGTACGGGACAGGGTTCGTACGAGCAGTACTTC; CDR3aa: CASSTGQGSYEQYF
j_gene: TRBJ1-2; v_gene: TRBV7-9; d_gene: TRBD1; abundance: -; CDR3nt: TGTGCCGTCGCAGACAGGGGCCTTAACTATGGCTACACCTTC; CDR3aa: CAVADRGLNYGYTF
j_gene: TRBJ1-2; v_gene: TRBV6-1; d_gene: -; abundance: -; CDR3nt: TGTGCCAGCAGTGAAGCCCCAGGGTTTGGCTACACCTTC; CDR3aa: CASSEAPGFGYTF
j_gene: TRBJ2-5; v_gene: TRBV19; d_gene: TRBD2; abundance: -; CDR3nt: TGTGCCAGTAGTATCGTTGGCGGGGGGGGTCTAGAGACCCAGTACTTC; CDR3aa: CASSIVGGGGLETQYF
j_gene: TRBJ1-5; v_gene: TRBV3-1/TRBV3-2; d_gene: -; abundance: few; CDR3nt: TGTGCCAGCAGTGCAGGGGGCAATCAGCCCCAGCATTTT; CDR3aa: CASSAGGNQPQHF
j_gene: TRBJ2-6; v_gene: TRBV9; d_gene: -; abundance: -; CDR3nt: TGTGCCAGCAGCTCCCACTGGGAGGCCTCTGGGGCCAACGTCCTGACTTTC; CDR3aa: CASSSHWEASGANVLTF